The rows below give T cell receptor beta chains drawn from one sample of a study of monozygotic twins with inflammatory bowel disease. TCRdb processed the 5' RACE reads again and assigns one entry to each CDR3 protein, with no DNA. Its table lists 400,000 to 500,000 distinct CDR3 sequences. Sequenced: blood. These receptors came from a human donor with ulcerative colitis or Crohn's disease, or a healthy co-twin of an affected twin (not recorded which). Both conserved end residues are part of each CDR3. The order of the fields is J gene, V gene, CDR3 protein.

>TRBJ2-1|TRBV19
CASTNSLGGQFF
>TRBJ1-1|TRBV29-1
CSVRPVGSTEAFF
>TRBJ2-1|TRBV12-3/TRBV12-4
CASTLLAGGNNEQFF
>TRBJ1-2|TRBV28
CASSTPGQVAGYTF
>TRBJ2-2|TRBV11-3
CASSLGSGGQTGELFF
>TRBJ1-6|TRBV7-9
CASSSTTADSPLHF
>TRBJ2-5|TRBV7-9
CASVVGGNQETQYF
>TRBJ1-6|TRBV5-1
CASSPQWTGANSPLHF
>TRBJ1-5|TRBV6-2/TRBV6-3
CASDRPDSNQPQHF
>TRBJ2-5|TRBV5-1
CASSLWTSGSETQYF
>TRBJ2-3|TRBV7-3
CASSRGRERSTDTQYF
>TRBJ1-2|TRBV20-1
CSARPKGNYGYTF
>TRBJ2-2|TRBV6-1
CASTPRFGGGAGELFF
>TRBJ2-4|TRBV10-3
CAISETGTLNIQYF
>TRBJ2-1|TRBV9
CASSVAFSSDEQFF
>TRBJ2-7|TRBV20-1
CSARETSGRSIFSYEQYF
>TRBJ2-1|TRBV20-1
CSAGTDYNEQFF
>TRBJ1-5|TRBV20-1
CSATPEVLQPQHF
>TRBJ2-1|TRBV10-3
CAIGREGRANEQFF
>TRBJ1-1|TRBV30
CAWGGVTEAFF
>TRBJ2-1|TRBV18
CASSPGLAGGGRNEQFF
>TRBJ2-1|TRBV7-6
CASSLGTGTMNYNEQFF
>TRBJ2-3|TRBV5-6
CASSLRNRGGTDTQYF
>TRBJ2-1|TRBV5-1
CASSLPTSGITNEQFF
>TRBJ2-7|TRBV7-2
CASSLVRGVSYEQYF
>TRBJ1-2|TRBV7-2
CASSLAGEGYGYTF
>TRBJ1-1|TRBV29-1
CSVEPRGANTEAFF
>TRBJ2-7|TRBV20-1
CSAPYRAGIPEQYF
>TRBJ2-1|TRBV24-1
CATSPTYRTSGRSSYNEQFF